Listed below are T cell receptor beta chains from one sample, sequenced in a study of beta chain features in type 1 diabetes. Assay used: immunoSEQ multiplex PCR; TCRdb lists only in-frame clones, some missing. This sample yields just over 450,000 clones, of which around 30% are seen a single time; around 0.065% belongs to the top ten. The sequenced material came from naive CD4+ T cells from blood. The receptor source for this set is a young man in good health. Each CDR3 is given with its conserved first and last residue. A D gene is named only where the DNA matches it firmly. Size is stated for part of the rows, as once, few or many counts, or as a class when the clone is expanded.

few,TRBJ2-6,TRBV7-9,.,CASSPGGSGANVLTF,TGTGCCAGCAGCCCCGGAGGGTCTGGGGCCAACGTCCTGACTTTC
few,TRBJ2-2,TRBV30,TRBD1,CAWSVTGEGLFF,TGTGCCTGGAGCGTAACAGGGGAAGGGCTGTTTTTT
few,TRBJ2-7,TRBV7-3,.,CASSPPGSYEQYF,TGTGCCAGCAGCCCCCCCGGCTCCTACGAGCAGTACTTC
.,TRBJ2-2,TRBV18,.,CASSPTTWGTGELFF,TGTGCCAGCTCACCGACTACGTGGGGGACCGGGGAGCTGTTTTTT
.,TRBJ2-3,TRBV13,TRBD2,CASSLAPSGSTDTQYF,TGTGCCAGCAGCTTAGCCCCTAGCGGGAGCACAGATACGCAGTATTTT
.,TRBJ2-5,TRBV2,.,CASSEGGPLTQYF,TGTGCCAGCAGTGAAGGCGGGCCCCTAACCCAGTACTTC
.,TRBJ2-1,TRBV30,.,CAWNDSPLYNEQFF,TGTGCCTGGAACGACTCACCTCTCTACAATGAGCAGTTCTTC
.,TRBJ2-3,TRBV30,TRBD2,CAWSVLGGRDTQYF,TGTGCCTGGAGTGTATTGGGGGGGAGAGATACGCAGTATTTT
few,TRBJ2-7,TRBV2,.,CASSEGRYEQYF,TGTGCCAGCAGTGAGGGCAGATACGAGCAGTACTTC
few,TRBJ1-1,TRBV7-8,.,CASSLRSGATEAFF,TGTGCCAGCAGCTTACGGTCGGGGGCCACTGAAGCTTTCTTT
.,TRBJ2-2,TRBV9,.,CASSETGSNTGELFF,TGTGCCAGCAGCGAAACAGGGTCGAACACCGGGGAGCTGTTTTTT
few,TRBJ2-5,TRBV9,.,CASSVAPGREETQYF,TGTGCCAGCAGCGTAGCCCCCGGACGCGAGGAGACCCAGTACTTC
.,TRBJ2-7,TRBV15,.,CATSRDGGGYEQYF,TGTGCCACCAGCAGAGATGGGGGAGGCTACGAGCAGTACTTC
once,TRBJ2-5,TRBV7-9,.,CASSYGGTQYF,TGTGCCAGCAGCTATGGGGGGACCCAGTACTTC
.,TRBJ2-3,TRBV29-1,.,CSVGPRGPGTDTQYF,TGCAGCGTGGGACCTCGGGGCCCTGGCACAGATACGCAGTATTTT
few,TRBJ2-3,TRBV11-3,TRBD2,CASSYGTSGRTDTQYF,TGTGCCAGCAGCTACGGGACTAGCGGGAGGACAGATACGCAGTATTTT
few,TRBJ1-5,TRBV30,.,CAWCRGVGQPQHF,TGTGCCTGGTGCAGGGGAGTGGGTCAGCCCCAGCATTTT
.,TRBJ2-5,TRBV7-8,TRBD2,CASSARSGAGETQYF,TGTGCCAGCAGCGCTCGTAGCGGGGCTGGGGAGACCCAGTACTTC
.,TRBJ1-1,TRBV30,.,CAWRTWNTEAFF,TGTGCCTGGAGGACATGGAACACTGAAGCTTTCTTT
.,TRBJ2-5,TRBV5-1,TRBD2,CASSLALAGQETQYF,TGCGCCAGCAGCTTGGCCCTAGCGGGCCAAGAGACCCAGTACTTC
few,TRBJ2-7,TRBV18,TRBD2,CASSPPGTSGRMSEQYF,TGTGCCAGCTCACCACCAGGGACTAGCGGGAGAATGAGCGAGCAGTACTTC
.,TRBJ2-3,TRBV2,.,CASRGDTDTQYF,TGTGCCAGCAGGGGGGACACAGATACGCAGTATTTT
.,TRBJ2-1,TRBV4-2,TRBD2,CASSLGTSERANEQFF,TGTGCCAGCAGCCTTGGCACTAGCGAGAGGGCCAATGAGCAGTTCTTC
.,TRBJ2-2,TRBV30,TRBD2,CAWETSGRVSTGELFF,TGTGCCTGGGAGACTAGCGGGAGGGTGTCGACCGGGGAGCTGTTTTTT
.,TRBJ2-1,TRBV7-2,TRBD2,CASSPSAGEDEQFF,TGTGCCAGCAGTCCGTCCGCGGGAGAAGATGAGCAGTTCTTC
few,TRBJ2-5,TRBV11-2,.,CASSSRLASVEETQYF,TGTGCCAGCAGCTCTCGACTGGCTAGCGTAGAAGAGACCCAGTACTTC
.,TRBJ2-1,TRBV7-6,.,CASSLAYLEEPRGEQFF,TGTGCCAGCAGCTTAGCGTACCTAGAGGAGCCCCGAGGCGAGCAGTTCTTC
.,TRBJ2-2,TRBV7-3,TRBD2,CASSPQLAGAGELFF,TGTGCCAGCAGCCCCCAACTAGCGGGAGCCGGGGAGCTGTTTTTT
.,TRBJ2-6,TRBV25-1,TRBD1,CASTPGQGVAGANVLTF,TGTGCCAGCACGCCGGGACAGGGGGTGGCCGGGGCCAACGTCCTGACTTTC
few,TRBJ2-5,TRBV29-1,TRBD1,CSGLRDRQETQYF,TGCAGCGGACTCCGGGACAGGCAAGAGACCCAGTACTTC
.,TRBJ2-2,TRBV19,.,CASSPRWSGDTGELFF,TGTGCCAGTAGTCCCCGTTGGTCAGGCGACACCGGGGAGCTGTTTTTT
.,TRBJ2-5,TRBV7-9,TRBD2,CASSFTSGQETQYF,TGTGCCAGCAGCTTCACTAGCGGCCAAGAGACCCAGTACTTC
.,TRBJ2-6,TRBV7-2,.,CASSLYSGANVLTF,TGTGCCAGCAGCTTATATTCTGGGGCCAACGTCCTGACTTTC
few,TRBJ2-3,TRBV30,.,CASRQTTSTDTQYF,TGTGCCAGCCGACAGACGACTAGCACAGATACGCAGTATTTT
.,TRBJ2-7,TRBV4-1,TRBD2,CASSQGLAGVGEQYF,TGCGCCAGCAGCCAGGGACTAGCGGGAGTGGGCGAGCAGTACTTC
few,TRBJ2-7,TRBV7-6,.,CASSLTAGSGYEQYF,TGTGCCAGCAGCTTAACGGCGGGATCAGGGTACGAGCAGTACTTC
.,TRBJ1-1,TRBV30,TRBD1,CAWKRTGGTEAFF,TGTGCCTGGAAGAGGACAGGGGGCACTGAAGCTTTCTTT
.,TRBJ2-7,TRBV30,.,CAWSLREAEQYF,TGTGCCTGGAGCCTACGGGAAGCCGAACAGTACTTC
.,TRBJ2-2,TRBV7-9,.,CASSPDKNTGELFF,TGTGCCAGCAGCCCAGACAAGAACACCGGGGAGCTGTTTTTT
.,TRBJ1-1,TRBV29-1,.,CSVDRTAYNTEAFF,TGCAGCGTTGATCGGACGGCGTACAACACTGAAGCTTTCTTT
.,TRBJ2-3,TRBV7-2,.,CASSLEVPDTQYF,TGTGCCAGCAGCCTAGAGGTCCCAGATACGCAGTATTTT
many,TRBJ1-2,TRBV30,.,CAWGPTVPGYTF,TGTGCCTGGGGACCCACGGTGCCCGGCTACACCTTC
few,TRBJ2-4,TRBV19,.,CASSMNREAKNIQYF,TGTGCCAGTAGTATGAACAGAGAAGCCAAAAACATTCAGTACTTC
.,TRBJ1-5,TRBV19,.,CASSISNRDQPQHF,TGTGCCAGTAGTATATCAAACAGAGATCAGCCCCAGCATTTT
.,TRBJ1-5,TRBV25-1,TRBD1,CASSLGTGSDWPQHF,TGTGCCAGCAGTTTGGGGACAGGGTCGGATTGGCCCCAGCATTTT
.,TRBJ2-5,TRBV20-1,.,CRAGETQYF,TGCAGAGCTGGGGAGACCCAGTACTTC
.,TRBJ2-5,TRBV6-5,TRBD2,CASRRTSRETQYF,TGTGCCAGCAGGCGGACTAGTAGGGAGACCCAGTACTTC
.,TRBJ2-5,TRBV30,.,CAWSSLGETQYF,TGTGCCTGGAGTAGCCTGGGAGAGACCCAGTACTTC
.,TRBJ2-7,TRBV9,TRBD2,CASSADLAGGPHYEQYF,TGTGCCAGCAGCGCCGACTTAGCGGGAGGGCCCCACTACGAGCAGTACTTC
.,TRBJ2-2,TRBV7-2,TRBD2,CASSLEAGGPIAGELFF,TGTGCCAGCAGCTTAGAGGCGGGAGGGCCGATAGCCGGGGAGCTGTTTTTT
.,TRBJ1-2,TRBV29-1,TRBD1,CSAKATGTGGNGYTF,TGCAGCGCGAAGGCGACAGGGACAGGGGGCAATGGCTACACCTTC
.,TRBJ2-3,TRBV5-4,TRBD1,CASSSATGGRADTQYF,TGTGCCAGCAGTTCCGCGACAGGGGGCAGGGCAGATACGCAGTATTTT
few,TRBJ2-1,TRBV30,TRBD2,CAWSVLAGVGEQFF,TGTGCCTGGAGTGTCTTAGCGGGAGTTGGTGAGCAGTTCTTC
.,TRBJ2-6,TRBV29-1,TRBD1,CSVAGTGLSGANVLTF,TGCAGCGTTGCTGGGACAGGGCTCTCTGGGGCCAACGTCCTGACTTTC
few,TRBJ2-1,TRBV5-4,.,CASSLESSLYNEQFF,TGTGCCAGCAGCTTGGAGTCCAGCCTATACAATGAGCAGTTCTTC